The 22 T cell receptor beta chains below were found in one sample sequenced in a study of cytomegalovirus exposure and HLA in healthy donors. Sequencing used immunoSEQ multiplex PCR; TCRdb keeps in-frame clones, though not all of them. The data contain around 300,000 clones, around 87% of them singletons. The sequencing sample was made of PBMCs. The source is a woman younger than 35 in good health and CMV-seronegative.

The chain uses TRBV4-1 and TRBJ1-2; 9 bases align to TRBD1. In germline, CDR1 is MGHRA, CDR2 YSYEKL. Trimming removed 0 bases from V and 2 bases from J; junction bases left unmatched: 4. The CDR3 is 16 residues long. The CDR3 loop is CASSQDPGQGNYGYTF. CDR3 DNA: TGCGCCAGCAGCCAAGACCCTGGACAGGGGAACTATGGCTACACCTTC.

This clone has only a few counts. This rearrangement joins TRBV29-1 to TRBJ1-2; D gene ambiguous. The CDR3 runs to 10 residues. Germline V gene sequence: CDR1 SQVTM, CDR2 ANQGSEA. V was trimmed by 4 bases and J by 6 bases, leaving 6 bases between them. The CDR3 is CSVVSHGYTF. In DNA, the CDR3 is TGCAGCGTTGTCAGTCATGGCTACACCTTC.

The chain is built from TRBV28 and TRBJ2-1; D is possibly TRBD2 (6 bases). Germline V CDR1 and CDR2: MDHEN, SYDVKM. Trimming stripped 7 bases from V and 6 bases from J, with 13 bases between. The CDR3 contains 13 residues. Here the CDR3 DNA reads TGTGCCAGCACAAGGCGGGGTGCCAATGAGCAGTTCTTC. It yields the protein CASTRRGANEQFF.

This chain joins TRBV28 and TRBJ2-7; 13 bases fit TRBD2. The ends lost 5 bases at V and 2 bases at J; junction bases unmatched: 3. The length of the CDR3 is 15 residues. Germline CDR1 reads MDHEN; CDR2 reads SYDVKM. The CDR3 spells CASSHGLAGAYEQYF. The CDR3 DNA follows: TGTGCCAGCAGTCACGGACTAGCGGGAGCCTACGAGCAGTACTTC.

The CDR3 DNA is TGTGCCATCAGTGCAGGGACAGTTTCCTACGAGCAGTACTTC. Protein sequence: CAISAGTVSYEQYF. The chain carries TRBV10-3 and TRBJ2-7; 7 nucleotides agree with TRBD1. The CDR3 covers 14 residues. With V trimmed by 4 bases and J by 1 base, 4 bases remained unmatched. Per the germline V gene, CDR1 is ENHRY and CDR2 is SYGVKD.

V is TRBV9 and J is TRBJ2-7; D call uncertain. V was pared by 0 bases and J by 2 bases, with 9 bases between. The CDR3 has 14 residues. CDR1 and CDR2 from the germline V gene are SGDLS and YYNGEE. CDR3 nucleotides: TGTGCCAGCAGCGTAGAAGCGTCAGCCTACGAGCAGTACTTC. This gives the protein CASSVEASAYEQYF.

The genes are TRBV11-1 and TRBJ2-7, with D maybe TRBD1 (5 bases). V lost 3 bases and J lost 6, with 15 bases in between. Germline-derived CDR1 and CDR2 are SGHAT and FQDESV (reference sequence). The CDR3 spans 14 residues. CDR3 protein: CASSFQQGPFEQYF. The CDR3 region has the DNA TGTGCCAGCAGCTTTCAGCAGGGTCCTTTCGAGCAGTACTTC. The variable domain in full, completed from reference TRBV11-1 and TRBJ2-7, reads EAEVAQSPRYKITEKSQAVAFWCDPISGHATLYWYRQILGQGPELLVQFQDESVVDDSQLPKDRFSAERLKGVDSTLKIQPAELGDSAMYLCASSFQQGPFEQYFGPGTRLTVT.

The rearrangement joins TRBV5-6 to TRBJ2-1; 7 nucleotides line up with TRBD2. From germline, CDR1 is SGHDT and CDR2 YYEEEE. This CDR3 contains 14 residues. After removal of 4 bases from V and 5 bases from J, the junction contained 6 bases not matched to a gene. CDR3 region: CASSTYREDNEQFF. The CDR3 DNA reads as TGTGCCAGCAGCACTTACCGGGAGGACAATGAGCAGTTCTTC.

V gene TRBV6-5 combines with J gene TRBJ1-2, with TRBD1 matching 10 bases. V lost 6 bases, J lost 4 bases, and 8 bases stayed unmatched. The CDR3 is 15 amino acids. The germline V gene has CDR1 MNHEY and CDR2 SVGAGI. CDR3 residues: CASRYPGQGTYGYTF. The CDR3 DNA reads TGTGCCAGCAGGTACCCGGGACAGGGGACCTATGGCTACACCTTC.

The V gene is TRBV12-2, the J gene TRBJ2-1; TRBD2, the table's D call, was not compared with the DNA. TRBV12-2 represents a pseudogene. The CDR3 has 18 residues. CDR3 residues: CASRFYRTSGNSYNEQFF. The DNA for the CDR3 is TGTGCAAGTCGCTTCTACCGGACTAGCGGGAACTCCTACAATGAGCAGTTCTTC.

V usage is TRBV28 and J usage is TRBJ1-1, with 7 bases aligning to TRBD1. The CDR3 loop spans 15 amino acids. Losses at the gene ends were 3 bases for V and 5 bases for J; bases not matched to a gene: 9. Germline V gene lookup returns CDR1 MDHEN and CDR2 SYDVKM. The CDR3 DNA reads as TGTGCCAGCAGTTTTAACAGGGGAGGTGGTACTGAAGCTTTCTTT. This codes for CASSFNRGGGTEAFF.

This clone has a single count. The chain employs TRBV11-3 and TRBJ2-3; 8 bases match TRBD1. J was trimmed by 2 bases and V by 4 bases; bases with no gene match: 5. The length of the CDR3 is 15 residues. Germline CDR1 and CDR2: SGHNT and YENEEA. This CDR3 reads CASSSGTGFTDTQYF. The CDR3 DNA follows: TGTGCCAGCAGCTCCGGGACAGGCTTCACAGATACGCAGTATTTT.

The rearrangement uses TRBV27 and TRBJ2-5; 7 nucleotides line up with TRBD1. This CDR3 comprises 15 residues. The germline V gene encodes CDR1 MNHEY and CDR2 SMNVEV (reference sequence). The ends lost 5 bases at V and 4 bases at J; junction bases unmatched: 10. The DNA for the CDR3 is TGTGCCAGCAGTCGCCGACAGGGTTGGTCAGAGACCCAGTACTTC. This gives the protein CASSRRQGWSETQYF.

This chain connects TRBV15 to TRBJ1-4; D remains unclear. The ends were cut back, 4 bases at V and 12 bases at J, with 9 bases in the middle. Germline lookup yields CDR1 LNHNV and CDR2 YYDKDF (reference sequence). The CDR3 totals 11 residues. In nucleotides, the CDR3 is TGTGCCACCAGCACAAGGGAGGAACTGTTTTTT. Residues: CATSTREELFF.

The chain uses TRBV19 and TRBJ2-2, with D unclear. Deletions cut 10 bases from V and 6 bases from J, with 9 bases between. This CDR3 spans 11 amino acids. The germline gives CDR1 LNHDA, CDR2 SQIVND (reference sequence). In DNA form, the CDR3 reads TGTGCCACTGATCGGGCCGGGGAGCTGTTTTTT. Amino acids: CATDRAGELFF.

The genes are TRBV19 and TRBJ1-1; D unclear. The V and J ends lost 3 bases and 5 bases respectively, with 13 bases between them. The CDR3 is 14 residues long. Germline-derived CDR1 and CDR2 are LNHDA and SQIVND (reference sequence). The CDR3 loop reads CASSIGDGRTEAFF. In DNA, the CDR3 is TGTGCCAGTAGTATCGGGGATGGGCGTACTGAAGCTTTCTTT. The full variable domain, in which reference TRBV19 and TRBJ1-1 provide the parts outside the CDR3, is DGGITQSPKYLFRKEGQNVTLSCEQNLNHDAMYWYRQDPGQGLRLIYYSQIVNDFQKGDIAEGYSVSREKKESFPLTVTSAQKNPTAFYLCASSIGDGRTEAFFGQGTRLTVV.

Details on this clone: Other DNA sequences from this sample encode an identical CDR3 as well. The chain uses TRBV7-3 and TRBJ2-7; 12 nucleotides agree with TRBD1. This CDR3 contains 17 residues. Trimming removed 2 bases from V and 3 bases from J; junction bases left unmatched: 8. Germline assignment: CDR1 SGHTA and CDR2 FQGTGA. The CDR3 DNA follows: TGTGCCAGCAGCTTAGGGACAGGGGGCTTGTCAAGCTACGAGCAGTACTTC. Residues: CASSLGTGGLSSYEQYF.

The chain links TRBV25-1 to TRBJ2-7; 9 nucleotides match TRBD1. The ends lost 4 bases at V and 4 bases at J; junction bases unmatched: 8. The CDR3 is 15 amino acids. Germline-derived CDR1 and CDR2 are MGHDK and SYGVNS. As DNA, the CDR3 is TGTGCCAGCAGTGCGGCGCGGGACAGGGCGTACGAGCAGTACTTC. Its translation: CASSAARDRAYEQYF.

The gene calls are TRBV10-1 and TRBJ2-7, with D maybe TRBD1 (6 bases). CDR1 is WNHNN, CDR2 SYGVQD, per germline (reference sequence). Between the trimmed V and J ends, which lost 7 bases and 1 base, there was a span of 20 bases. The CDR3 loop spans 16 amino acids. The CDR3 sequence is CASKGTTCIKSYEQYF. CDR3 nucleotide sequence: TGCGCCAGCAAGGGGACAACCTGTATTAAGTCCTACGAGCAGTACTTC.

The chain links TRBV27 to TRBJ2-7; 8 bases align to TRBD1. The CDR3 covers 14 residues. V shed 6 bases and J 4 bases; nucleotides not matched to a gene: 8. Germline assignment: CDR1 MNHEY and CDR2 SMNVEV (reference sequence). The CDR3 here is CASSPMDRAYEQYF. In nucleotides, the CDR3 is TGTGCCAGCAGCCCAATGGACAGGGCTTACGAGCAGTACTTC.

In this sample, this clone turned up once. The chain has TRBV7-3 and TRBJ2-7; D might be TRBD1 (7 bases). The CDR3 is made up of 15 amino acids. Trimming shortened V by 4 bases and J by 3 bases, and 16 bases separated the two germline ends. Per germline, CDR1 SGHTA and CDR2 FQGTGA. The CDR3 nucleotides read TGTGCCAGCAGCTCCTCGGGGGCAGGGGGCTACGAGCAGTACTTC. Translated: CASSSSGAGGYEQYF.

The chain has TRBV4-2 and TRBJ2-4, with D unresolved. V gave up 5 bases and J gave up 8 bases, with 16 bases separating them. Germline V gives CDR1 LGHNA, CDR2 YNFKEQ. This CDR3 has 14 amino acids. CDR3 sequence: CASSSQLSGDIQYF. The CDR3 bases are TGTGCCAGCAGCTCCCAGCTAAGTGGAGACATTCAGTACTTC.